This passage covers 30 T cell receptor beta chains from one sample sequenced in a study of vaccination and CD4 T cells after COVID-19. Sequence data for DNA of cultured CD4+ T cells were generated by the Oncomine TCR Beta short-read assay. TCRdb processed the PCR reads anew with MiXCR; each CDR3 protein has one entry. The table includes fewer than 15,000 distinct CDR3 sequences, about a fifth detected once. Indicated treatment: approximately 9-day PBMC culture with coronavirus spike peptide pools or control peptides (ViraFEST assay). Antigens for these TCRs are unknown. The sample consisted of CD4+ T cells from blood, cultured in vitro, taken before SARS-CoV-2 vaccination. These receptors were obtained from a human donor who received a COVID-19 vaccine.

This clonotype was picked up a small number of times. J is TRBJ1-6 and V is TRBV12-3 or TRBV12-4, with 8 bases that match TRBD1. V was clipped by 7 bases and J by 7 bases; unmatched bases: 0. The CDR3 spans 12 residues. CDR3 bases: TGTGCCAGCAACAGGGGGAATTCACCCCTCCACTTT. This encodes CASNRGNSPLHF.

This clonotype appeared a few times. The chain has TRBV27 and TRBJ1-2; 7 nucleotides align to TRBD1. The V gene's germline CDR1 is MNHEY and CDR2 SMNVEV (reference sequence). The V and J ends lost 5 bases and 3 bases, in that order; junction bases with no gene match: 12. The CDR3 is made up of 16 amino acids. CDR3 amino acids: CASSPRQGLKHYGYTF. CDR3 sequence (DNA): TGTGCCAGCAGTCCCAGACAGGGCCTAAAACACTATGGCTACACCTTC.

This clonotype ranks as medium-sized. This chain uses TRBV19 with TRBJ1-2; D is undetermined. The V end was cut by 6 bases, the J end by 1 base, with 3 bases between. Per the germline V gene, CDR1 is LNHDA and CDR2 is SQIVND (reference sequence). CDR3 length equals 11 residues. The CDR3 is CASRDNYGYTF. CDR3 sequence (DNA): TGTGCCAGTAGGGATAACTATGGCTACACCTTC.

The chain recombines TRBV5-5 with TRBJ1-1; a weak D match, TRBD1 (5 bases). Germline CDR1 SGHKS, CDR2 YYEKEE (reference sequence). Deletions cut 4 bases from V and 11 bases from J, with 18 bases between. This CDR3 contains 13 residues. The CDR3 sequence: CASSIPGRPSAFF. CDR3 nucleotides: TGTGCCAGCAGCATTCCGGGACGGCCGTCGGCTTTCTTT. The variable domain in full, with the rest retrieved from reference TRBV5-5 and TRBJ1-1, is DAGVTQSPTHLIKTRGQQVTLRCSPISGHKSVSWYQQVLGQGPQFIFQYYEKEERGRGNFPDRFSARQFPNYSSELNVNALLLGDSALYLCASSIPGRPSAFFGQGTRLTVV.

This clonotype has just a few counts. The genes are TRBV6-1 and TRBJ1-2, with D possibly being TRBD1 (6 bases). Germline CDR1 reads MNHNS; CDR2 reads SASEGT. The V gene lost 7 bases and the J gene lost 4 bases, with 7 bases spanning the gap. CDR3 size: 11 residues. CDR3 residues: CASTQGYGYTF. CDR3 bases: TGTGCCAGCACACAGGGCTATGGCTACACCTTC.

The chain joins TRBV6-1 to TRBJ2-1; D may be TRBD1 (6 bases). The CDR3 totals 14 residues. The V end lost 4 bases, the J end lost 5 bases, and 12 bases lay between the germline ends. Germline V gene lookup returns CDR1 MNHNS and CDR2 SASEGT. The CDR3 DNA follows: TGTGCCAGCAGTGGAAAAACAGGGAACAATGAGCAGTTCTTC. It specifies CASSGKTGNNEQFF.

In this sample, this clonotype turned up a few times. The chain has TRBV12-3 or TRBV12-4 and TRBJ1-5, with D maybe TRBD1 (5 bases). Trimming took off 5 bases at V and 4 bases at J, with 6 bases between the two ends. The CDR3 is 12 residues long. The CDR3 nucleotides are TGTGCCAGCAGTAAGGGGAATCAGCCCCAGCATTTT. Protein product: CASSKGNQPQHF.

The chain employs TRBV7-7 and TRBJ2-5, with D possibly being TRBD2 (6 bases). CDR1 and CDR2 from the germline V gene are SSHAT and FNYEAQ (reference sequence). CDR3 length: 17 amino acids. V was trimmed by 1 base and J by 5 bases, leaving 20 bases between them. The CDR3 sequence: CASSLEAVAGPRETQYF. CDR3 coding DNA: TGTGCCAGCAGCTTAGAGGCGGTTGCGGGGCCTAGGGAGACCCAGTACTTC. Variable domain in full (rest from reference TRBV7-7 and TRBJ2-5): GAGVSQSPRYKVTKRGQDVTLRCDPISSHATLYWYQQALGQGPEFLTYFNYEAQPDKSGLPSDRFSAERPEGSISTLTIQRTEQRDSAMYRCASSLEAVAGPRETQYFGPGTRLLVL.

This clonotype was seen a few times. J is TRBJ2-3 and V is TRBV20-1; D remains unclear. Trimming left V 1 base short and J 4 bases short, with 6 bases between. The CDR3 totals 12 residues. From germline, CDR1 is DFQATT and CDR2 SNEGSKA (reference sequence). CDR3 sequence reads: CSARAEADTQYF. Written as DNA, the CDR3 is TGCAGTGCTAGAGCGGAAGCAGATACGCAGTATTTT.

The genes are TRBV6-1 and TRBJ1-2; D perhaps matches TRBD1 (6 bases). Trimming pared 4 bases from V and 4 bases from J, leaving 22 bases between. The germline CDR1 and CDR2 sequences are MNHNS and SASEGT. The CDR3 runs 17 residues. The CDR3, as DNA: TGTGCCAGCAGTGGATATCCCGACAGGAGCGAGATCTATGGCTACACCTTC. This encodes CASSGYPDRSEIYGYTF.

This clonotype is judged medium-sized (0.01 to 0.1%). J is TRBJ1-1 and V is TRBV7-9; no clear D. The CDR3 is made up of 16 amino acids. V lost 5 bases and J lost 1, with 17 bases in between. Germline CDR1 reads SEHNR; CDR2 reads FQNEAQ (reference sequence). CDR3 coding DNA: TGTGCCAGCAGCCCAACCGCCGTCGCCAGGAACACTGAAGCTTTCTTT. Protein: CASSPTAVARNTEAFF.

This clonotype was recorded a few times. This chain joins TRBV12-5 and TRBJ2-7; 8 bases fit TRBD2. V shed 5 bases, J shed 5 bases, and the junction held 8 bases outside the gene matches. This CDR3 comprises 14 residues. Germline lookup yields CDR1 LGHNT and CDR2 FRNRAP. In nucleotides, the CDR3 is TGTGCTAGTGGTACCGGGACTAGGGTCGACGAGCAGTACTTC. This gives the protein CASGTGTRVDEQYF.

This chain joins TRBV4-3 and TRBJ2-7; 7 bases are a match to TRBD1. J lost 2 bases, V lost 5 bases, and 9 bases had no gene match. The CDR3 is made up of 15 amino acids. The V gene's germline CDR1 is LGHNA and CDR2 YSLEER. CDR3 in amino acids: CASSYVRQGTYEQYF. The CDR3, as DNA: TGCGCCAGCAGCTATGTCAGACAGGGAACCTACGAGCAGTACTTC.

This clonotype turned up a few times. CDR3 DNA sequence: TGCAGTGCTAGTAGTCCCCCTCCCCTACACCGATCCCAGTACTTC. Amino acids: CSASSPPPLHRSQYF. The rearrangement joins TRBV20-1 to TRBJ2-5; D unresolved. CDR3 length equals 15 residues. Germline V gives CDR1 DFQATT, CDR2 SNEGSKA (reference sequence). Trimming stripped 3 bases from V and 9 bases from J, with 23 bases between.

The chain combines TRBV4-1 with TRBJ2-3, with TRBD1 matching over 11 bases. The CDR3 has 15 amino acids. Germline V gene sequence: CDR1 MGHRA, CDR2 YSYEKL. The V and J ends lost 1 base and 14 bases, in that order; junction bases with no gene match: 11. The CDR3 reads CASSQVMGQGDSPYF. DNA for the CDR3: TGCGCCAGCAGCCAAGTAATGGGACAGGGGGACTCGCCGTATTTT.

The V gene is TRBV27, the J gene TRBJ2-3, with 8 bases that match TRBD2. The V and J ends lost 3 bases and 5 bases, in that order; junction bases with no gene match: 13. The V gene's germline CDR1 is MNHEY and CDR2 SMNVEV (reference sequence). This CDR3 is built from 17 residues. Written as DNA, the CDR3 is TGTGCCAGCAGTTTCCTCTTCGGGGGGGGCCAACAAGATACGCAGTATTTT. This codes for CASSFLFGGGQQDTQYF.

This clonotype was observed a few times. The CDR3 sequence: CASRDRSSTDTQYF. CDR3 nucleotides: TGTGCCAGCCGGGACAGATCCTCCACAGATACGCAGTATTTT. The chain carries TRBV19 and TRBJ2-3; 7 bases are a match to TRBD1. The CDR3 totals 14 residues. Trimming at V came to 9 bases and at J to 2 bases, leaving 8 bases not matched to a gene. CDR1 is LNHDA, CDR2 SQIVND, per germline (reference sequence).

A few counts support this clonotype. V and J are TRBV5-4 and TRBJ1-2; D unclear. V lost 0 bases and J 2 bases, leaving 5 bases between the germline ends. This CDR3 spans 13 amino acids. Germline V gene lookup returns CDR1 SGHNT and CDR2 YYREEE (reference sequence). This chain's CDR3 is CASSLGDNYGYTF. The CDR3 DNA reads as TGTGCCAGCAGCTTGGGAGACAACTATGGCTACACCTTC.

Only a few counts were recorded for this clonotype. The chain couples TRBV2 to TRBJ2-5, with 8 bases fitting TRBD2. This CDR3 spans 17 amino acids. Trimming cost V 4 bases and J 1 base; bases outside gene matches: 11. Germline-derived CDR1 and CDR2 are SNHLY and FYNNEI. CDR3 DNA: TGTGCCAGCAGTGGAGTACCGGGACTAGGGGCCCAAGAGACCCAGTACTTC. Amino acids: CASSGVPGLGAQETQYF.

In this sample, this clonotype turned up once. One end of the junction fails to match germline, which may point to a read error. J is TRBJ1-5 and V is TRBV19; D gene uncertain. CDR1 LNHDA and CDR2 SQIVND come from the germline V gene (reference sequence). There are 13 residues in the CDR3. The CDR3 DNA reads TGTGCCAGTAGACAGTCTAGCAATCGGCCCCAGCATTTT. Encoded protein: CASRQSSNRPQHF.

This clonotype appeared a few times. The V call is TRBV19, the J call TRBJ2-3; 7 bases are a match to TRBD2. The trim removed 5 bases at V and 4 bases at J, leaving 3 bases unmatched. The CDR3 sequence is 13 residues long. The germline V gene encodes CDR1 LNHDA and CDR2 SQIVND (reference sequence). CDR3 DNA: TGTGCCAGTAGTCAAGCGGGATCAGATACGCAGTATTTT. As protein: CASSQAGSDTQYF.

The sample holds a few counts of this clonotype. This rearrangement joins TRBV2 to TRBJ1-5; D might be TRBD1 (6 bases). CDR1 and CDR2 from the germline V gene are SNHLY and FYNNEI. The CDR3 is 19 residues long. Between the trimmed V and J ends, which lost 4 bases and 2 bases, there was a span of 24 bases. CDR3 in amino acids: CASSGKAGVNSRGNQPQHF. As DNA, the CDR3 is TGTGCCAGCAGTGGCAAGGCAGGGGTGAATTCGAGGGGCAATCAGCCCCAGCATTTT.

The genes are TRBV10-3 and TRBJ1-1; no reliable D call. The CDR3 loop spans 13 amino acids. In germline, CDR1 is ENHRY, CDR2 SYGVKD. The V end lost 10 bases, the J end lost 0 bases, and 12 bases lay between the germline ends. CDR3 sequence: CATQPKLNTEAFF. The DNA of the CDR3 is TGTGCCACACAACCTAAGCTGAACACTGAAGCTTTCTTT.

This clonotype was seen more than once but under ten times. V usage is TRBV2 and J usage is TRBJ2-7; TRBD2 is a possible D gene (6 bases). V was pared by 5 bases and J by 3 bases, with 14 bases between. The CDR3 is 14 residues long. CDR1 is SNHLY, CDR2 FYNNEI, per germline. DNA of the CDR3: TGTGCCAGCAGTCCTAGGACGGGGGACTACGAGCAGTACTTC. This gives the protein CASSPRTGDYEQYF.

Remarks on this clonotype: At one boundary the junction diverges from the germline segment, which might be a read error. V usage is TRBV27 and J usage is TRBJ2-1, with 10 nucleotides matching TRBD2. Per the germline V gene, CDR1 is MNHEY and CDR2 is SMNVEV (reference sequence). The CDR3 consists of 17 residues. DNA for the CDR3: TGTGCCAGCAGTTTATCGAGTCTAGCGGGGGCTCCCAATGAGCAGCTCTTC. It encodes CASSLSSLAGAPNEQLF.

Details on this clonotype: One end of the junction is discordant with germline, which a read error may explain. The chain carries TRBV12-3 or TRBV12-4 and TRBJ2-3; D is ambiguous. The CDR3 is 12 residues long. In nucleotides, the CDR3 is TGTGCCGGCAGCTCCCGGCCCTCTGCGCAGTATTTT. Protein: CAGSSRPSAQYF.

This clonotype was detected only a few times. CDR3 DNA sequence: TGTGCCAGCAGCGTAGTATTGAACACTGAAGCTTTCTTT. Translated: CASSVVLNTEAFF. The genes are TRBV9 and TRBJ1-1; D unclear. V was shortened by 0 bases and J by 0 bases, with 3 bases between the two germline ends. The CDR3 has 13 residues. CDR1 SGDLS and CDR2 YYNGEE come from the germline V gene. The full variable domain, its missing parts supplied by reference TRBV9 and TRBJ1-1, is DSGVTQTPKHLITATGQRVTLRCSPRSGDLSVYWYQQSLDQGLQFLIQYYNGEERAKGNILERFSAQQFPDLHSELNLSSLELGDSALYFCASSVVLNTEAFFGQGTRLTVV.

This clonotype was found a few times. CDR3 DNA sequence: TGCAGTGCTAGATCCTTCGCGGACAGGGTTGGTGAGCAGTACTTC. It codes for CSARSFADRVGEQYF. This rearrangement joins TRBV20-1 to TRBJ2-7, with 8 bases fitting TRBD1. V lost 2 bases to trimming and J lost 7 bases; unmatched junction nucleotides: 13. There are 15 residues in the CDR3. CDR1 and CDR2 from the germline V gene are DFQATT and SNEGSKA (reference sequence).

This clonotype ranks as medium-sized. The genes are TRBV19 and TRBJ1-1; maybe TRBD1 (5 bases). This CDR3 is built from 14 residues. V was clipped by 4 bases and J by 0 bases, with 9 bases between them. Germline lookup yields CDR1 LNHDA and CDR2 SQIVND (reference sequence). DNA for the CDR3: TGTGCCAGTAGTAAGGACACTTTGAACACTGAAGCTTTCTTT. It encodes CASSKDTLNTEAFF.

A word on this clonotype: One end of the junction varies from germline; a read error may be responsible. The genes are TRBV5-3 and TRBJ2-7; 7 bases agree with TRBD1. TRBV5-3 carries the ORF label, with uncertain function. The CDR3 length is 14 residues. In DNA, the CDR3 is TGTGCCAGCAGCTCCCCGGGACAGATCTACGAGCAGTACTTC. It is translated as CASSSPGQIYEQYF.